A single sample is the source of the 10 T cell receptor beta chains below, sequenced in a study of T cell responses to AZD1222 COVID-19 vaccine. Sequencing was performed with immunoSEQ multiplex PCR; in TCRdb, only in-frame clones are kept and a portion is missing. This sample has some 150,000 clones, with approximately 89% found just once. The starting material was peripheral blood, obtained on day 0 of AZD1222 vaccination. The receptors derive from an adult in good health.

The V gene is TRBV28, the J gene TRBJ1-1; the D gene is possibly TRBD1 (5 bases). CDR1 and CDR2 (germline): MDHEN, SYDVKM. There are 14 residues in the CDR3. The ends were cut back, 5 bases at V and 7 bases at J, with 17 bases in the middle. The CDR3 DNA reads as TGTGCCAGCAGTAACGAGGGACGCTCCCTTGAAGCTTTCTTT. This sequence encodes CASSNEGRSLEAFF.

The chain links TRBV18 to TRBJ1-1, with D possibly being TRBD1 (6 bases). The germline gives CDR1 KGHSH, CDR2 LQKENI. Trimming pared 3 bases from V and 2 bases from J, leaving 13 bases between. The CDR3 totals 15 residues. Here the CDR3 reads CASSPKGGTNTEAFF. Here the CDR3 DNA reads TGTGCCAGCTCACCCAAAGGGGGGACCAACACTGAAGCTTTCTTT.

The chain links TRBV4-3 to TRBJ1-5; D uncertain. Trimming cost V 0 bases and J 5 bases, with 8 bases left between them. Germline values: CDR1 LGHNA, CDR2 YSLEER. This CDR3 is 14 amino acids long. The DNA of the CDR3 is TGCGCCAGCAGCCAAGAGATCGGGCATCAGCCCCAGCATTTT. Protein sequence: CASSQEIGHQPQHF.

The V call is TRBV10-3, the J call TRBJ2-1; the match to TRBD2 covers 14 bases. The junction had 7 bases not matched to a gene; V was cut back by 7 bases and J by 5 bases. Germline CDR1 is ENHRY and CDR2 is SYGVKD. The CDR3 runs to 16 residues. DNA for the CDR3: TGTGCCATCAAGTTGACTAGCGGGGGGGACCACAATGAGCAGTTCTTC. Its protein product is CAIKLTSGGDHNEQFF.

V and J are TRBV7-2 and TRBJ1-6; unclear D gene. The V gene's germline CDR1 is SGHTA and CDR2 FQGNSA. V was shortened by 5 bases and J by 7 bases, with 12 bases between the two germline ends. CDR3 length: 14 residues. CDR3 sequence (DNA): TGTGCCAGCAGCCAACGGGAGGTCAATTCACCCCTCCACTTT. As protein: CASSQREVNSPLHF.

The chain has TRBV2 and TRBJ2-1, with 9 bases lining up with TRBD1. The CDR3 is 14 amino acids. Germline-derived CDR1 and CDR2 are SNHLY and FYNNEI. V lost 4 bases and J lost 8; bases outside the gene matches: 6. DNA for the CDR3: TGTGCCAGCAGTGGACAGGGGGGAATCTATGAGCAGTTCTTC. It is translated as CASSGQGGIYEQFF. Drawing the rest from reference TRBV2 and TRBJ2-1, the complete variable domain is EPEVTQTPSHQVTQMGQEVILRCVPISNHLYFYWYRQILGQKVEFLVSFYNNEISEKSEIFDDQFSVERPDGSNFTLKIRSTKLEDSAMYFCASSGQGGIYEQFFGPGTRLTVL.

J is TRBJ2-1 and V is TRBV4-2; D call uncertain. CDR1 is LGHNA and CDR2 is YNFKEQ in the germline V gene. The CDR3 contains 12 residues. V was trimmed by 0 bases and J by 8 bases, leaving 5 bases between them. This CDR3 is CASSQDGHEQFF. The CDR3 DNA sequence: TGTGCCAGCAGCCAAGATGGGCATGAGCAGTTCTTC.

This clone was counted once. V gene TRBV7-3 combines with J gene TRBJ2-2; D unresolved. The CDR3 is 13 amino acids. Between the trimmed V and J ends, which lost 5 bases and 1 base, there was a span of 5 bases. Germline CDR1 is SGHTA and CDR2 is FQGTGA. In DNA, the CDR3 is TGTGCCAGCAGCCTTATGAACACCGGGGAGCTGTTTTTT. Its protein is CASSLMNTGELFF.

This clone has only one observation. The chain employs TRBV29-1 and TRBJ2-5; 7 nucleotides line up with TRBD2. From germline, CDR1 is SQVTM and CDR2 ANQGSEA. The CDR3 is 15 residues long. With 0 bases clipped from V and 5 bases from J, the junction kept 9 bases outside the gene matches. CDR3 residues: CSVEDHAGAWETQYF. CDR3 bases: TGCAGCGTTGAAGATCATGCGGGAGCCTGGGAGACCCAGTACTTC.

The rearrangement joins TRBV6-4 to TRBJ2-7, with D perhaps given as TRBD1 or TRBD2 (5 bases each). V was trimmed by 8 bases and J by 10 bases, leaving 24 bases between them. Germline lookup yields CDR1 MRHNA and CDR2 SNTAGT. The CDR3 contains 14 residues. The CDR3 DNA reads TGTGCCAGCGAGTGCTTATCGGGAAGGGGCGAACAGTACTTC. It encodes CASECLSGRGEQYF.